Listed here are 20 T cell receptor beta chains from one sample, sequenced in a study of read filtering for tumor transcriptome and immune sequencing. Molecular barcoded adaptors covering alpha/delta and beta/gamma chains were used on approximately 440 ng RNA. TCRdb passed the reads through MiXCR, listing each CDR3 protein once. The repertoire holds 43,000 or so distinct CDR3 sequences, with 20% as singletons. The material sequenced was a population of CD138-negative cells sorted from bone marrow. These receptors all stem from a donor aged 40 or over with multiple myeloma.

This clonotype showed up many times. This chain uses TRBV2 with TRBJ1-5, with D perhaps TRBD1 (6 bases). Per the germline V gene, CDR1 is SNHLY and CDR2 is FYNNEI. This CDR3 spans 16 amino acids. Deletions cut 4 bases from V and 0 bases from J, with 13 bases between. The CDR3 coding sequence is TGTGCCAGCAGTGGGACAGCCAGTTATAGCAATCAGCCCCAGCATTTT. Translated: CASSGTASYSNQPQHF.

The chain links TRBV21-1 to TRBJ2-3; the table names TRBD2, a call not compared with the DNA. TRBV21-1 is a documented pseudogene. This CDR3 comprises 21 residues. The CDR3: CASSKRKLCGRIHSFSDTQYF. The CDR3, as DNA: TGTGCCAGCAGCAAACGCAAGTTATGCGGGAGAATTCATTCATTTTCAGATACGCAGTATTTT.

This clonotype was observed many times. The CDR3 DNA follows: TGTGCCAGCAGCCCACCGGGACTACCTCACAATGAGCAGTTCTTC. It translates to CASSPPGLPHNEQFF. V usage is TRBV28 and J usage is TRBJ2-1; 7 nucleotides line up with TRBD2. The CDR3 runs to 15 residues. The J segment lost 5 bases and the V segment lost 6 bases, leaving 10 bases of the junction unmatched. Germline assignment: CDR1 MDHEN and CDR2 SYDVKM.

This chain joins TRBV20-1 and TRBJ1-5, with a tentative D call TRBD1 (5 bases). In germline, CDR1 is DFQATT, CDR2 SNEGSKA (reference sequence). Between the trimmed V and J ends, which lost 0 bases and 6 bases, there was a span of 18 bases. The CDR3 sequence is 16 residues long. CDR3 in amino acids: CSARDLSRAYGQPQHF. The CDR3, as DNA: TGCAGTGCTAGAGATCTGTCCAGGGCGTACGGTCAGCCCCAGCATTTT.

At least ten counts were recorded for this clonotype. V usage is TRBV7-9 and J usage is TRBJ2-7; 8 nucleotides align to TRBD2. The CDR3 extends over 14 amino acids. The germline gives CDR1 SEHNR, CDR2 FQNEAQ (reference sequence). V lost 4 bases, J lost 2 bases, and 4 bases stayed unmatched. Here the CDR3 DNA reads TGTGCCAGCAGCTCTAGCGGGCGAACCTACGAGCAGTACTTC. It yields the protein CASSSSGRTYEQYF.

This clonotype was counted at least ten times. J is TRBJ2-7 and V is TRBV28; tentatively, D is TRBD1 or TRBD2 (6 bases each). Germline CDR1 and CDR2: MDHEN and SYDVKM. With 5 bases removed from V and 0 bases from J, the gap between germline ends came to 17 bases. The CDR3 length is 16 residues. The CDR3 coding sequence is TGTGCCAGCAGTGAGGTTGGGGGGCCAAACTCCTACGAGCAGTACTTC. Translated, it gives CASSEVGGPNSYEQYF.

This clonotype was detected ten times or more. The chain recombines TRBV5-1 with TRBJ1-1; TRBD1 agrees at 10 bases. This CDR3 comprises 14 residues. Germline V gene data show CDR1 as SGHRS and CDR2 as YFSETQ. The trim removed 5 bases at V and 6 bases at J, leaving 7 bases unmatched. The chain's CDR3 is CASSLRQGAAEAFF. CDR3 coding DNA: TGCGCCAGCAGTCTTCGACAGGGGGCGGCTGAAGCTTTCTTT.

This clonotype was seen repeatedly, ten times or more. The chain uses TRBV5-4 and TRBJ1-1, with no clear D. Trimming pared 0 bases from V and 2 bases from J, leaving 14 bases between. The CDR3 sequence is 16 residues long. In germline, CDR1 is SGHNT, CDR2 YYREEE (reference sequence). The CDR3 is CASSLEPWRENTEAFF. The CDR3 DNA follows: TGTGCCAGCAGCTTGGAACCGTGGAGGGAAAACACTGAAGCTTTCTTT.

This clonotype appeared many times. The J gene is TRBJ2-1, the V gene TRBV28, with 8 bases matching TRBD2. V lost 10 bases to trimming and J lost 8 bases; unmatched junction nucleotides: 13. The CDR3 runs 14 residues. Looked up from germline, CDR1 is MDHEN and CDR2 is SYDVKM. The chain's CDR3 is CAILSRGVPYEQFF. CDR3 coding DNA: TGTGCCATCCTCTCGCGGGGGGTTCCCTATGAGCAGTTCTTC.

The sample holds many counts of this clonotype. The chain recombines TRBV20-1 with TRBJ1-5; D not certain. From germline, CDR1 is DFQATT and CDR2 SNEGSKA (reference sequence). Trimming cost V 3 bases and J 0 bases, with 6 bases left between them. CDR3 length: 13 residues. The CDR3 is CSASEYSNQPQHF. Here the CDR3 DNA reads TGCAGTGCTAGTGAATATAGCAATCAGCCCCAGCATTTT.

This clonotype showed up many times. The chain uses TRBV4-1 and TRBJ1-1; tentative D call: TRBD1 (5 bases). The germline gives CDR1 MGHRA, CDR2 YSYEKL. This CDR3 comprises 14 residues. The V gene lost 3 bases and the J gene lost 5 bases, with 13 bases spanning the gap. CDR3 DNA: TGCGCCAGCAGCCATGGGAGGGGCGGTACTGAAGCTTTCTTT. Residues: CASSHGRGGTEAFF.

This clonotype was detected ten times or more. CDR3 in amino acids: CAWREISYNEQFF. The CDR3 DNA reads TGTGCCTGGAGGGAGATTTCCTACAATGAGCAGTTCTTC. The chain carries TRBV30 and TRBJ2-1; no clear D. The ends were cut back, 3 bases at V and 1 base at J, with 7 bases in the middle. The CDR3 runs 13 residues. The germline V gene has CDR1 GTSNPN and CDR2 SVGIG (reference sequence).

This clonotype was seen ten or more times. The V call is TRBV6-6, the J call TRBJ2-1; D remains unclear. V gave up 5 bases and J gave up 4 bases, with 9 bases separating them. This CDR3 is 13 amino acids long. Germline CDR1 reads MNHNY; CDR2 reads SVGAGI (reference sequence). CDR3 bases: TGTGCCAGCAGTCAACCCCTTTACAATGAGCAGTTCTTC. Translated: CASSQPLYNEQFF.

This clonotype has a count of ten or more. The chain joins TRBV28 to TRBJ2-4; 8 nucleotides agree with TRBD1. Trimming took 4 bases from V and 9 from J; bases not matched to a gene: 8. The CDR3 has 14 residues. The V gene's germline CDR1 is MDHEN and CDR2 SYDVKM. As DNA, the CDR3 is TGTGCCAGCAGTTCTGGACAGGGTGACGGCATTCAGTACTTC. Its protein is CASSSGQGDGIQYF.

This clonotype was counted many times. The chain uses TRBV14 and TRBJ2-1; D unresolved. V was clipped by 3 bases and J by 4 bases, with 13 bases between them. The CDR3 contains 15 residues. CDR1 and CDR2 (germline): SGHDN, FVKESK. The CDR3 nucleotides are TGTGCCAGCAGCCACCCCTTGGCCCGGTACAATGAGCAGTTCTTC. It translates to CASSHPLARYNEQFF.

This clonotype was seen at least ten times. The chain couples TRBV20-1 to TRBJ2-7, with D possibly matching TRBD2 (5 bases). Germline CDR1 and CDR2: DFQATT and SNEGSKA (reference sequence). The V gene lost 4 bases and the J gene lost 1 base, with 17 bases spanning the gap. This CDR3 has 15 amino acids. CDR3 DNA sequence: TGCAGTGCTACGCCTTCGGGATCCATTTCCTACGAGCAGTACTTC. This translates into CSATPSGSISYEQYF.

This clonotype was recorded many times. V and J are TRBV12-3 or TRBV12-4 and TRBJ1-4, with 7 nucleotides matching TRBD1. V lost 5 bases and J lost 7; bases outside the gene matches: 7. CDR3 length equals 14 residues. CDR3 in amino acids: CASSRQGYVEKLFF. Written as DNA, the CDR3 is TGTGCCAGCAGTCGACAGGGTTATGTTGAAAAACTGTTTTTT.

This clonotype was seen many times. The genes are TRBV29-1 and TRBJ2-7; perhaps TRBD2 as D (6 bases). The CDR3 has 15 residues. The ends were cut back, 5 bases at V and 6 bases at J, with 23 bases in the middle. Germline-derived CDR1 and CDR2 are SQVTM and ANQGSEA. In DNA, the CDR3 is TGCAGCGTTTGGAGTGGGGCGGGGACTGGGGGCGAGCAGTACTTC. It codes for CSVWSGAGTGGEQYF.

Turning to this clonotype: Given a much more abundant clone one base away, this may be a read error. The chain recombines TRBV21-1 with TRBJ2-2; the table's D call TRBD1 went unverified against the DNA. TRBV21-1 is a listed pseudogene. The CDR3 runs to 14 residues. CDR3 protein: CASSQKTVVGELFF. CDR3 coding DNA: TGTGCCAGCAGCCAAAAGACAGTGGTCGGGGAGCTGTTTTTT.

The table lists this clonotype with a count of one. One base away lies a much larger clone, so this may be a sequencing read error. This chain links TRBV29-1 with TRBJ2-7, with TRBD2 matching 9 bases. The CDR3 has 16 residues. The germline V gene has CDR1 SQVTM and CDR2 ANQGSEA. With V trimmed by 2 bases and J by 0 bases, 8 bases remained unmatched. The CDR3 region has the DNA TGCAGCGTTGAAATTAGCGGGAGCAGGGGCTCCTACGAGCAGTACTTC. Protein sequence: CSVEISGSRGSYEQYF.